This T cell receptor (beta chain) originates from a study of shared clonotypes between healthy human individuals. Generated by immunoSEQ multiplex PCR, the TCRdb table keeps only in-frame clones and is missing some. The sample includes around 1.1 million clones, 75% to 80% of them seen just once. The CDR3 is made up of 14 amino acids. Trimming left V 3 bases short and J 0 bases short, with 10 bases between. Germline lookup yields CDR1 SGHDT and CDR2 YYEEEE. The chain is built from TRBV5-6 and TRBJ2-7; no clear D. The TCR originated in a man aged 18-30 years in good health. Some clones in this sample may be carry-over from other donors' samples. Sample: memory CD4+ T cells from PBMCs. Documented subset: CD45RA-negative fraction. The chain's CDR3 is CASSSDTASYEQYF. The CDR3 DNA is TGTGCCAGCAGCTCCGACACGGCCTCCTACGAGCAGTACTTC.